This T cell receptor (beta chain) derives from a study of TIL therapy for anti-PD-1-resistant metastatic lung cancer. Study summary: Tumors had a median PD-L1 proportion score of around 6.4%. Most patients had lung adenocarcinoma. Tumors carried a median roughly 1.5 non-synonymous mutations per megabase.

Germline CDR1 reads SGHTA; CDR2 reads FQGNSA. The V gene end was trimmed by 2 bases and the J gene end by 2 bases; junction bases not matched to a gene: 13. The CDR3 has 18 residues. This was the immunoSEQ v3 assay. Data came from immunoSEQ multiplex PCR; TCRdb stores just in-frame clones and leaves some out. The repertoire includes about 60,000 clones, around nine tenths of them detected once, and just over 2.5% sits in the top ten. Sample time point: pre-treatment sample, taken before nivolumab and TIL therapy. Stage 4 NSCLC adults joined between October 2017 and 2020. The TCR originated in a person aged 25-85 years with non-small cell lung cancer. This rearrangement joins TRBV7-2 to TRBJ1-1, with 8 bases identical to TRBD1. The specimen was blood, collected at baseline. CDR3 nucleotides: TGTGCCAGCAGCTTATGGCCAGGGGCAGGGGGCATCAACACTGAAGCTTTCTTT. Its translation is CASSLWPGAGGINTEAFF.